These 18 T cell receptor beta chains were sequenced from one sample in a study of T cells after yellow fever vaccination (dated 2019 in TCRdb). What the treatment or condition label conveys for this sample: live attenuated yellow fever vaccine strain. To prepare the library, 5' RACE was applied. Data came from an Illumina HiSeq 2500. TCRdb's own reprocessing of the public reads used fastp at Q25 and MiXCR and kept productive beta chains. Every entry covers one CDR3 protein and lists the most common genes and DNA from its rows. This sample gives over 300,000 distinct CDR3 sequences in total; roughly 6.8% of them show up just once. 15% to 20% of the sample is in the top ten clones. Sample: PBMCs, taken 35 to 50 days after the first yellow fever vaccination. The source is a man aged 18 to 29 who received the YFV17D yellow fever vaccine.

The rearrangement links TRBV7-2 to TRBJ2-6; unclear D gene. The germline V gene has CDR1 SGHTA and CDR2 FQGNSA. V shed 5 bases and J shed 0 bases, with 14 bases lying between them. The length of the CDR3 is 17 residues. The CDR3, as DNA: TGTGCCAGCAGCCCCCGTGGGCGAAACTCTGGGGCCAACGTCCTGACTTTC. This translates into CASSPRGRNSGANVLTF.

The chain uses TRBV5-4 and TRBJ2-3; D may be TRBD2 (5 bases). This CDR3 has 15 residues. Germline assignment: CDR1 SGHNT and CDR2 YYREEE (reference sequence). V was shortened by 3 bases and J by 1 base, with 12 bases between the two germline ends. The CDR3 sequence is CASSSPKAGTDTQYF. The DNA of the CDR3 is TGTGCCAGCAGCTCGCCCAAAGCGGGCACAGATACGCAGTATTTT.

The rearrangement uses TRBV4-1 and TRBJ1-6; weak D call: TRBD1 (6 bases). The CDR3 is 14 residues long. The germline V gene encodes CDR1 MGHRA and CDR2 YSYEKL. With 3 bases removed from V and 7 bases from J, the gap between germline ends came to 10 bases. The CDR3 DNA reads TGCGCCAGCAGCCAGGTCGACAGGAATTCACCCCTCCACTTT. This translates into CASSQVDRNSPLHF.

This clonotype was seen at least ten times. The chain recombines TRBV7-9 with TRBJ1-1; D possibly corresponds to TRBD1 (6 bases). The CDR3 is made up of 12 amino acids. Trimming removed 0 bases at V and 11 bases at J, with 10 bases between. Germline CDR1 is SEHNR and CDR2 is FQNEAQ (reference sequence). CDR3 coding DNA: TGTGCCAGCAGCTTAGCCCGGGGGCCGGCTTTCTTT. Protein: CASSLARGPAFF.

This clonotype was seen more than once but under ten times. J is TRBJ2-7 and V is TRBV7-8, with 7 bases matching TRBD1. V was clipped by 5 bases and J by 5 bases; unmatched bases: 9. CDR1 is SGHVS, CDR2 FQNEAQ, per germline. There are 14 residues in the CDR3. This CDR3 reads CASSRQGTPHEQYV. CDR3 DNA: TGTGCCAGCAGCCGACAGGGTACCCCCCACGAGCAGTACGTC.

Many counts were recorded for this clonotype. This rearrangement joins TRBV7-3 to TRBJ2-3, with 11 bases lining up with TRBD2. This CDR3 comprises 17 residues. The germline gives CDR1 SGHTA, CDR2 FQGTGA. Losses at the gene ends were 2 bases for V and 6 bases for J; bases not matched to a gene: 10. CDR3: CASSLYPTSGKGDTQYF. The CDR3 region has the DNA TGTGCCAGCAGCTTATATCCGACTAGCGGGAAGGGGGATACGCAGTATTTT. Together with reference TRBV7-3 and TRBJ2-3, the CDR3 gives the full variable domain: GAGVSQTPSNKVTEKGKYVELRCDPISGHTALYWYRQSLGQGPEFLIYFQGTGAADDSGLPNDRFFAVRPEGSVSTLKIQRTERGDSAVYLCASSLYPTSGKGDTQYFGPGTRLTVL.

In its sample, this clonotype was seen a few times. CDR3 sequence: CASSLLAARKIETQYF. CDR3 sequence (DNA): TGTGCCAGCAGCTTATTGGCCGCTCGCAAGATAGAGACCCAGTACTTC. The chain recombines TRBV7-8 with TRBJ2-5; no firm D call. Trimming took off 2 bases at V and 4 bases at J, with 17 bases between the two ends. The CDR3 sequence is 16 residues long. Per germline, CDR1 SGHVS and CDR2 FQNEAQ.

On this clonotype: Germline is not matched at one junction end, which may reflect a read error. V gene TRBV11-2 combines with J gene TRBJ2-5, with TRBD1 as a possible D gene (7 bases). Germline CDR1 is SGHAT and CDR2 is FQNNGV. The CDR3 runs to 18 residues. CDR3 protein: CACSPGDRIKGGQETQYF. The DNA of the CDR3 is TGTGCCTGCAGTCCAGGGGACAGAATTAAAGGGGGGCAAGAGACCCAGTACTTC.

This clonotype has more than one count but fewer than ten. J is TRBJ2-1 and V is TRBV7-9; D is perhaps TRBD2 (6 bases). Germline V CDR1 and CDR2: SEHNR, FQNEAQ (reference sequence). Deletions cut 1 base from V and 7 bases from J, with 20 bases between. The CDR3 loop spans 17 amino acids. This CDR3 is CASSLVLSGDELNEQFF. CDR3 DNA sequence: TGTGCCAGCAGCTTAGTTCTATCGGGGGATGAACTGAATGAGCAGTTCTTC.

J is TRBJ2-2 and V is TRBV7-2; 7 nucleotides align to TRBD2. V lost 1 base to trimming and J lost 3 bases; unmatched junction nucleotides: 2. The CDR3 has 15 residues. Germline V CDR1 and CDR2: SGHTA, FQGNSA. The CDR3 DNA sequence: TGTGCCAGCAGCTTAGGGGGGGGGGACACCGGGGAGCTGTTTTTT. This gives the protein CASSLGGGDTGELFF. The whole variable domain, remainder taken from reference TRBV7-2 and TRBJ2-2, is GAGVSQSPSNKVTEKGKDVELRCDPISGHTALYWYRQSLGQGLEFLIYFQGNSAPDKSGLPSDRFSAERTGGSVSTLTIQRTQQEDSAVYLCASSLGGGDTGELFFGEGSRLTVL.

The chain carries TRBV12-3 or TRBV12-4 and TRBJ2-7; the match to TRBD2 covers 11 bases. Trimming removed 5 bases from V and 6 bases from J; junction bases left unmatched: 15. The CDR3 consists of 17 residues. CDR3 in amino acids: CASSPTGLAAVTGEQYF. The CDR3 DNA reads as TGTGCCAGCAGTCCAACGGGACTAGCGGCGGTCACTGGCGAGCAGTACTTC.

This clonotype has just a few counts. This chain uses TRBV7-2 with TRBJ2-4, with D uncertain. The V gene lost 0 bases and the J gene lost 7 bases, with 13 bases spanning the gap. From germline, CDR1 is SGHTA and CDR2 FQGNSA. This CDR3 contains 15 residues. This chain's CDR3 is CASSLALSLGNIQYF. The CDR3 DNA is TGTGCCAGCAGCTTAGCGCTCTCCCTAGGGAACATTCAGTACTTC.

This clonotype has a handful of counts. The chain has TRBV25-1 and TRBJ2-3; 9 bases are shared with TRBD2. V lost 5 bases to trimming and J lost 4 bases; unmatched junction nucleotides: 7. CDR3 length: 15 amino acids. CDR1 and CDR2 from the germline V gene are MGHDK and SYGVNS. The chain's CDR3 is CASSTLAGGPDTQYF. The CDR3 nucleotides are TGTGCCAGCAGTACCCTGGCGGGGGGGCCAGATACGCAGTATTTT.

This chain uses TRBV5-4 with TRBJ1-1, with D perhaps matching TRBD1 (6 bases). Germline V lookup: CDR1 SGHNT, CDR2 YYREEE (reference sequence). The germline V and J ends were trimmed by 0 bases and 2 bases, with 17 bases remaining between them. The CDR3 runs 17 residues. CDR3 sequence reads: CASSLGFLTGSNTEAFF. CDR3 bases: TGTGCCAGCAGCTTGGGTTTTCTGACAGGCTCAAACACTGAAGCTTTCTTT.

A few counts support this clonotype. The rearrangement uses TRBV29-1 and TRBJ1-4; no firm D call. V gave up 6 bases and J gave up 14 bases, with 10 bases separating them. The germline gives CDR1 SQVTM, CDR2 ANQGSEA. The CDR3 extends over 9 amino acids. The CDR3 sequence: CSVRPGLFF. The CDR3 DNA sequence: TGCAGCGTCCGGCCAGGCCTGTTTTTT.

This clonotype has more than one count but fewer than ten. This rearrangement joins TRBV10-3 to TRBJ2-1; the D gene is possibly TRBD2 (5 bases). V lost 8 bases and J lost 2, with 19 bases in between. Looked up from germline, CDR1 is ENHRY and CDR2 is SYGVKD. The CDR3 covers 16 residues. DNA for the CDR3: TGTGCCATCGGTGCTGGGTCGGGGAGTACCTACAATGAGCAGTTCTTC. Residues: CAIGAGSGSTYNEQFF.

About this clonotype: Sequence at one end of the junction differs from germline and may be a read error. The V and J genes are TRBV20-1 and TRBJ2-4; a weak D match, TRBD1 (6 bases). The germline CDR1 and CDR2 sequences are DFQATT and SNEGSKA (reference sequence). There are 16 residues in the CDR3. The CDR3 sequence: CSARDPAGVAKDIQYF. The DNA for the CDR3 is TGCAGTGCTAGAGATCCGGCAGGGGTGGCCAAAGACATTCAGTACTTC.

There are a few counts of this clonotype. The rearrangement joins TRBV6-5 to TRBJ2-5, with 7 bases identical to TRBD1. The CDR3 spans 14 residues. V lost 3 bases, J lost 5 bases, and 6 bases stayed unmatched. CDR1 and CDR2 (germline): MNHEY, SVGAGI. The CDR3 here is CASSYVTGVETQYF. The CDR3 region has the DNA TGTGCCAGCAGTTATGTTACAGGGGTTGAGACCCAGTACTTC.